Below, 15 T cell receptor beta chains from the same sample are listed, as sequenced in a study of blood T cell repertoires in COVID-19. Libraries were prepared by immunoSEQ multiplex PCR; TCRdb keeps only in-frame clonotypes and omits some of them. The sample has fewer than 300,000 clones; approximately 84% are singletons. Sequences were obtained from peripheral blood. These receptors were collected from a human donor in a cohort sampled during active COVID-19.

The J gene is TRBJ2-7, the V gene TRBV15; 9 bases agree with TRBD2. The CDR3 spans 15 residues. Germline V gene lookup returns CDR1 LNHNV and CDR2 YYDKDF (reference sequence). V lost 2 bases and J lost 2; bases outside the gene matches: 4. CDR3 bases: TGTGCCACCAGCAGACTAGCGGGGAAAACCTACGAGCAGTACTTC. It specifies CATSRLAGKTYEQYF.

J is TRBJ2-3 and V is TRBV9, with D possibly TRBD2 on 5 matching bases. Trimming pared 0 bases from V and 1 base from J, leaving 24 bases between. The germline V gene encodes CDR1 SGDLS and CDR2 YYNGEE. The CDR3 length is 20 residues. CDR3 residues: CASSVGSGSGLSAGTDTQYF. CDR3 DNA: TGTGCCAGCAGCGTAGGGTCGGGGAGCGGCCTTTCGGCCGGCACAGATACGCAGTATTTT. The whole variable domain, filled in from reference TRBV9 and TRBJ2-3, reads DSGVTQTPKHLITATGQRVTLRCSPRSGDLSVYWYQQSLDQGLQFLIQYYNGEERAKGNILERFSAQQFPDLHSELNLSSLELGDSALYFCASSVGSGSGLSAGTDTQYFGPGTRLTVL.

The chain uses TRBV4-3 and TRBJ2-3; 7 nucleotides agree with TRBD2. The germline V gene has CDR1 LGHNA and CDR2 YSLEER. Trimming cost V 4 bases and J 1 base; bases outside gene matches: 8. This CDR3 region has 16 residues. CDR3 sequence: CASSLRGGARTDTQYF. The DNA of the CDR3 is TGCGCCAGCAGCCTTCGCGGGGGTGCCCGCACAGATACGCAGTATTTT.

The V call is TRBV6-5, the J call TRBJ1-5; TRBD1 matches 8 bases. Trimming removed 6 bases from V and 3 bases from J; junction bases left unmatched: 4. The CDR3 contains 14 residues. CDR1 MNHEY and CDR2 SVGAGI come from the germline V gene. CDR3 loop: CASRGTGFNQPQHF. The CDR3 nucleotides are TGTGCCAGCAGGGGGACAGGATTCAATCAGCCCCAGCATTTT.

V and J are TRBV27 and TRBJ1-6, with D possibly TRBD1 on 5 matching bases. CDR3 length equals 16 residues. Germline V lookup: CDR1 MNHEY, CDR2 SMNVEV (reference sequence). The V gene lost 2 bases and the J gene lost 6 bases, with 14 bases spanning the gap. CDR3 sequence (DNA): TGTGCCAGCAGTTTAGCCGGGACCGGGGGTAATTCACCCCTCCACTTT. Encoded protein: CASSLAGTGGNSPLHF.

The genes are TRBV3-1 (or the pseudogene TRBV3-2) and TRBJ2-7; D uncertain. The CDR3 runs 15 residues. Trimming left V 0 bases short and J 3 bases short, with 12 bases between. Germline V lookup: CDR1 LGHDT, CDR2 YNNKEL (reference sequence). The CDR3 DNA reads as TGTGCCAGCAGCCAAGATTACGGGTATTACTACGAGCAGTACTTC. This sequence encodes CASSQDYGYYYEQYF.

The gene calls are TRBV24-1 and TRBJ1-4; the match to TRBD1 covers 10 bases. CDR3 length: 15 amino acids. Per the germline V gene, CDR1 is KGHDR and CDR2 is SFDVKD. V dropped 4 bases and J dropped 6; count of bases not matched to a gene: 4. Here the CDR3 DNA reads TGTGCCACCAGTGACGAGGGACAGGGGTATGAAAAACTGTTTTTT. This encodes CATSDEGQGYEKLFF.

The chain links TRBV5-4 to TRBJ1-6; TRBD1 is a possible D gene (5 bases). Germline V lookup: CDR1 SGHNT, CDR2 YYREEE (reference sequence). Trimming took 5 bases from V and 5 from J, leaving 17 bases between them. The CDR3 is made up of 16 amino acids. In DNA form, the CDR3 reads TGTGCCAGCAGATCTCAGGGTCCCACCGATAATTCACCCCTCCACTTT. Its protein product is CASRSQGPTDNSPLHF.

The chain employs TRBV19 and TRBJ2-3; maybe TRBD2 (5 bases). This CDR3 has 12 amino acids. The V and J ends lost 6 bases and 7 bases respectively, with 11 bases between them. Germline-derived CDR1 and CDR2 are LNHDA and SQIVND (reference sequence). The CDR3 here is CASRSDGNTQYF. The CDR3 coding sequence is TGTGCCAGTAGATCAGACGGGAATACGCAGTATTTT.

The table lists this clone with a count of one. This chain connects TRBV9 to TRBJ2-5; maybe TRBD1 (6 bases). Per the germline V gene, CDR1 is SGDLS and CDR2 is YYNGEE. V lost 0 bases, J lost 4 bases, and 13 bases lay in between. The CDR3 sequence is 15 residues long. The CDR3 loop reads CASSVAAQGGETQYF. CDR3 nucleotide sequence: TGTGCCAGCAGCGTAGCGGCACAGGGCGGAGAGACCCAGTACTTC.

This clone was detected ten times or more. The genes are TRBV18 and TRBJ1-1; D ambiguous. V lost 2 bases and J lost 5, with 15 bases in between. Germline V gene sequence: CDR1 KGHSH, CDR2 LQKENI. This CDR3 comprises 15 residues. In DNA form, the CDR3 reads TGTGCCAGCTCACCAGTTACGGGGAGAGAGACTGAAGCTTTCTTT. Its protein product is CASSPVTGRETEAFF.

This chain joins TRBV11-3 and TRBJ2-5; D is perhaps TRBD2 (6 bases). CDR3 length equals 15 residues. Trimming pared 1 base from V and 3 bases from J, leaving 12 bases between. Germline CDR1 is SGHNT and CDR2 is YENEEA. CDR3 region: CASSLGGEREETQYF. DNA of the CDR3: TGTGCCAGCAGCTTAGGGGGCGAGCGGGAAGAGACCCAGTACTTC. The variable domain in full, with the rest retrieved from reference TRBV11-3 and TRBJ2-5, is EAGVVQSPRYKIIEKKQPVAFWCNPISGHNTLYWYLQNLGQGPELLIRYENEEAVDDSQLPKDRFSAERLKGVDSTLKIQPAELGDSAVYLCASSLGGEREETQYFGPGTRLLVL.

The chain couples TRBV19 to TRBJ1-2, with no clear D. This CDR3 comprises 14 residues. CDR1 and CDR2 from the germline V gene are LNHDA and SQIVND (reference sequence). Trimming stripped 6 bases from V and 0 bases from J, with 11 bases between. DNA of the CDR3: TGTGCCAGTAGGGGAGCCGGATCTAACTATGGCTACACCTTC. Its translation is CASRGAGSNYGYTF.

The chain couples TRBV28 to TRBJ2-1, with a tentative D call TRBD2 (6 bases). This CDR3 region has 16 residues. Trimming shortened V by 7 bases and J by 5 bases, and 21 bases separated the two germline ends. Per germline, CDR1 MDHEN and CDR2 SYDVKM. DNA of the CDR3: TGTGCCAGCAACCCGACTTACGGGACTGGAGACAATGAGCAGTTCTTC. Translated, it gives CASNPTYGTGDNEQFF.

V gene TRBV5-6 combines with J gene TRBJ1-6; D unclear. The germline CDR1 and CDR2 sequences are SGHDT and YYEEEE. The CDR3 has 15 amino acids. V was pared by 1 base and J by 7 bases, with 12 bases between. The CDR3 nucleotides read TGTGCCAGCAGCTTGTACGGGGTTAGGAATTCACCCCTCCACTTT. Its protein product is CASSLYGVRNSPLHF.